This T cell receptor (beta chain) emerged from a study of shared clonotypes between healthy human individuals. The germline CDR1 and CDR2 sequences are MNHEY and SVGAGI. The V end was cut by 6 bases, the J end by 3 bases, with 18 bases between. The CDR3 length is 15 residues. The table came from immunoSEQ multiplex PCR; TCRdb's copy has only in-frame clones and leaves some out. This sample carries 980,000 or so clones, about 80% of them seen once, and the ten largest clones take about 1.5%. This clone occurred a few times. The rearrangement uses TRBV6-5 and TRBJ2-7; TRBD2 might be the D (6 bases). Input material: memory CD4+ T cells sorted from blood. Subset: CD45RA-negative fraction. The receptor comes from a man younger than 35 in good health. The CDR3 sequence is CASRTTSIGNYEQYF. CDR3 DNA: TGTGCCAGCAGGACGACTAGTATCGGGAACTACGAGCAGTACTTC.